The 31 T cell receptor beta chains listed next were all sequenced from one sample in a study of PD-1 blockade in classical Hodgkin lymphoma. The repertoire was sequenced with immunoSEQ multiplex PCR; TCRdb's copy has only in-frame clones and lacks some. This sample has about 50,000 clones; around 89% occur once, and the top ten carry less than 6.5%. Following autologous stem cell transplantation, relapse occurred in every patient, and exposure to brentuximab vedotin varied. The sequenced sample was peripheral blood mononuclear cells (PBMCs), obtained before the second cycle of nivolumab. These receptors all stem from a human donor with classical Hodgkin lymphoma.

V and J are TRBV5-1 and TRBJ1-3, with D hard to call. The V end lost 2 bases, the J end lost 0 bases, and 9 bases lay between the germline ends. The V gene's germline CDR1 is SGHRS and CDR2 YFSETQ. The CDR3 totals 15 residues. DNA of the CDR3: TGCGCCAGCAGCTTCTCCGGAGTCTCTGGAAACACCATATATTTT. Translated: CASSFSGVSGNTIYF. The whole variable domain, remainder taken from reference TRBV5-1 and TRBJ1-3, is KAGVTQTPRYLIKTRGQQVTLSCSPISGHRSVSWYQQTPGQGLQFLFEYFSETQRNKGNFPGRFSGRQFSNSRSEMNVSTLELGDSALYLCASSFSGVSGNTIYFGEGSWLTVV.

The rearrangement links TRBV19 to TRBJ2-7, with unresolved D. V gave up 5 bases and J gave up 3 bases, with 11 bases separating them. CDR1 and CDR2 (germline): LNHDA, SQIVND (reference sequence). There are 13 residues in the CDR3. In DNA form, the CDR3 reads TGTGCCAGTAGTCAGTCAGGCAACTACGAGCAGTACTTC. This encodes CASSQSGNYEQYF.

Only a few counts were recorded for this clone. The chain has TRBV5-1 and TRBJ1-6; D remains unclear. Germline V gives CDR1 SGHRS, CDR2 YFSETQ. Trimming took off 4 bases at V and 13 bases at J, with 15 bases between the two ends. CDR3 length: 13 amino acids. CDR3 in DNA: TGCGCCAGCAGCACCCGATCCGGTGTTCCCCTCCACTTT. The encoded protein is CASSTRSGVPLHF.

The genes are TRBV30 and TRBJ2-2; D uncertain. The CDR3 consists of 15 residues. Germline loops: CDR1 GTSNPN, CDR2 SVGIG (reference sequence). Trimming left V 0 bases short and J 2 bases short, with 10 bases between. The CDR3 spells CAWSVMGPNTGELFF. The CDR3 region has the DNA TGTGCCTGGAGTGTCATGGGCCCTAACACCGGGGAGCTGTTTTTT.

The J gene is TRBJ1-4, the V gene TRBV21-1. TRBV21-1 is flagged as a pseudogene. The CDR3 has 16 amino acids. DNA for the CDR3: TGTGCCAGCAGCCCCCGGTTATGGGTCATTGAAGAAAAACTGTTTTTT. Its protein product is CASSPRLWVIEEKLFF.

The table lists this clone with a few counts. The genes are TRBV18 and TRBJ1-2; tentative D call: TRBD1 (6 bases). The V end was cut by 1 base, the J end by 4 bases, with 10 bases between. The CDR3 sequence is 14 residues long. Germline loops: CDR1 KGHSH, CDR2 LQKENI. CDR3 coding DNA: TGTGCCAGCTCACCACAGGACAGCTCCTATGGCTACACCTTC. The encoded protein is CASSPQDSSYGYTF.

The chain uses TRBV13 and TRBJ2-7, with D perhaps matching TRBD2 (7 bases). CDR1 PRHDT and CDR2 FYEKMQ come from the germline V gene (reference sequence). Trimming shortened V by 3 bases and J by 3 bases, and 12 bases separated the two germline ends. The length of the CDR3 is 14 residues. CDR3 sequence reads: CASSFGGADYEQYF. For the CDR3, the DNA is TGTGCCAGCAGCTTTGGGGGGGCGGACTACGAGCAGTACTTC.

This clone was picked up one time. CDR3 DNA sequence: TGCGCCAGCAGCTTAAGACAGGGAGAGGAAAAACTGTTTTTT. It is translated as CASSLRQGEEKLFF. This sequence joins TRBV5-1 and TRBJ1-4, with 7 bases aligning to TRBD1. The junction had 6 bases not matched to a gene; V was cut back by 2 bases and J by 8 bases. CDR1 is SGHRS, CDR2 YFSETQ, per germline. This CDR3 is built from 14 residues.

The chain employs TRBV5-1 and TRBJ1-5; D remains unclear. The ends were cut back, 4 bases at V and 7 bases at J, with 15 bases in the middle. CDR3 size: 14 residues. Germline-derived CDR1 and CDR2 are SGHRS and YFSETQ. The DNA of the CDR3 is TGCGCCAGCAGCGCGAATCCCGGGGTGCAGCCCCAGCATTTT. Translation: CASSANPGVQPQHF.

The chain couples TRBV5-6 to TRBJ2-1, with 8 bases matching TRBD1. Looked up from germline, CDR1 is SGHDT and CDR2 is YYEEEE. The CDR3 has 15 amino acids. J was trimmed by 8 bases and V by 1 base; bases with no gene match: 8. CDR3 protein: CASSLSGGMSDEQFF. CDR3 bases: TGTGCCAGCAGCTTGTCAGGGGGCATGTCGGATGAGCAGTTCTTC.

The gene calls are TRBV7-9 and TRBJ2-5; D call uncertain. The end of the DNA is better explained by TRBJ2-7, so the J call may be wrong. The CDR3 runs to 15 residues. CDR1 and CDR2 from the germline V gene are SEHNR and FQNEAQ (reference sequence). CDR3 sequence (DNA): TGTGCCAGCAGCTTAGGTGAGGTGCTGTGGGGCGAGCAGTACTTC. Protein sequence: CASSLGEVLWGEQYF.

The chain links TRBV19 to TRBJ2-7, with 7 bases lining up with TRBD1. Germline-derived CDR1 and CDR2 are LNHDA and SQIVND (reference sequence). The CDR3 consists of 15 residues. The trim removed 5 bases at V and 3 bases at J, leaving 10 bases unmatched. The CDR3 DNA follows: TGTGCCAGTAGTCCAACGACAGGGAGTCGCTACGAGCAGTACTTC. This gives the protein CASSPTTGSRYEQYF.

The genes are TRBV11-2 and TRBJ1-2; 9 nucleotides align to TRBD1. The CDR3 covers 18 residues. Germline V CDR1 and CDR2: SGHAT, FQNNGV. V gave up 1 base and J gave up 1 base; unmatched junction bases: 10. The CDR3 sequence is CASSLGGTGTHYNYGYTF. CDR3 sequence (DNA): TGTGCCAGCAGCTTAGGGGGGACAGGGACTCATTATAACTATGGCTACACCTTC. Together with reference TRBV11-2 and TRBJ1-2, the CDR3 gives the full variable domain: EAGVAQSPRYKIIEKRQSVAFWCNPISGHATLYWYQQILGQGPKLLIQFQNNGVVDDSQLPKDRFSAERLKGVDSTLKIQPAKLEDSAVYLCASSLGGTGTHYNYGYTFGSGTRLTVV.

The chain uses TRBV7-9 and TRBJ2-5; TRBD2 agrees at 11 bases. The germline CDR1 and CDR2 sequences are SEHNR and FQNEAQ (reference sequence). This CDR3 is 15 amino acids long. The trim removed 3 bases at V and 2 bases at J, leaving 2 bases unmatched. The CDR3: CASSFLAGGQETQYF. As DNA, the CDR3 is TGTGCCAGCAGCTTCCTAGCGGGGGGTCAAGAGACCCAGTACTTC.

This chain joins TRBV5-1 and TRBJ2-7; D unresolved. The germline V gene encodes CDR1 SGHRS and CDR2 YFSETQ. CDR3 length: 14 residues. The V gene lost 0 bases and the J gene lost 0 bases, with 7 bases spanning the gap. The CDR3 region is CASSLDGNSYEQYF. The CDR3 region has the DNA TGCGCCAGCAGCTTGGATGGCAACTCCTACGAGCAGTACTTC. Using reference TRBV5-1 and TRBJ2-7 for the parts outside the CDR3, the full variable domain is KAGVTQTPRYLIKTRGQQVTLSCSPISGHRSVSWYQQTPGQGLQFLFEYFSETQRNKGNFPGRFSGRQFSNSRSEMNVSTLELGDSALYLCASSLDGNSYEQYFGPGTRLTVT.

The chain uses TRBV2 and TRBJ1-4, with D unresolved. Trimming removed 2 bases from V and 0 bases from J, with 7 bases in between. The CDR3 has 15 amino acids. Germline V gene sequence: CDR1 SNHLY, CDR2 FYNNEI. CDR3 in amino acids: CASSERRSTNEKLFF. CDR3 sequence (DNA): TGTGCCAGCAGTGAAAGGAGATCAACTAATGAAAAACTGTTTTTT.

Only one count was recorded for this clone. The chain employs TRBV30 and TRBJ2-3; D perhaps matches TRBD1 (6 bases). CDR3 size: 15 residues. V lost 0 bases and J lost 0, with 10 bases in between. CDR1 GTSNPN and CDR2 SVGIG come from the germline V gene (reference sequence). The CDR3 here is CAWSVDSKSTDTQYF. CDR3 coding DNA: TGTGCCTGGAGTGTGGACAGCAAAAGCACAGATACGCAGTATTTT.

The genes are TRBV2 and TRBJ1-2, with a possible D match to TRBD1 (5 bases). The CDR3 has 14 amino acids. Germline CDR1 SNHLY, CDR2 FYNNEI. The V gene lost 7 bases and the J gene lost 3 bases, with 15 bases spanning the gap. The CDR3: CASNLNGGDYGYTF. CDR3 nucleotide sequence: TGTGCCAGCAACCTCAACGGGGGGGACTATGGCTACACCTTC.

The chain recombines TRBV5-1 with TRBJ2-6; D gene unclear. Trimming took 2 bases from V and 0 from J, leaving 6 bases between them. CDR3 length equals 15 residues. Per germline, CDR1 SGHRS and CDR2 YFSETQ. This CDR3 reads CASSFDLSGANVLTF. The CDR3 DNA reads TGCGCCAGCAGCTTCGATCTCTCTGGGGCCAACGTCCTGACTTTC. Drawing the rest from reference TRBV5-1 and TRBJ2-6, the complete variable domain is KAGVTQTPRYLIKTRGQQVTLSCSPISGHRSVSWYQQTPGQGLQFLFEYFSETQRNKGNFPGRFSGRQFSNSRSEMNVSTLELGDSALYLCASSFDLSGANVLTFGAGSRLTVL.

The chain uses TRBV30 and TRBJ2-2; D is possibly TRBD2 (6 bases). The germline V and J ends were trimmed by 6 bases and 9 bases, with 23 bases remaining between them. The germline CDR1 and CDR2 sequences are GTSNPN and SVGIG (reference sequence). CDR3 length: 15 residues. The chain's CDR3 is CACRFDRLGGRELFF. The CDR3 nucleotides are TGTGCCTGCCGTTTCGATCGATTGGGAGGCAGGGAGCTGTTTTTT.

This rearrangement joins TRBV12-5 to TRBJ2-5; 7 nucleotides align to TRBD1. Germline V gene sequence: CDR1 LGHNT, CDR2 FRNRAP. V was clipped by 1 base and J by 4 bases; unmatched bases: 0. The CDR3 is 13 residues long. CDR3 region: CASGLAGGETQYF. The CDR3 DNA follows: TGTGCTAGTGGTTTGGCAGGGGGAGAGACCCAGTACTTC.

CDR3 DNA: TGTGCCAGCAGCGTGGACGTCTACGAGCAGTACTTC. Its protein product is CASSVDVYEQYF. The chain couples TRBV5-6 to TRBJ2-7; D is unclear. This CDR3 region has 12 residues. V was trimmed by 4 bases and J by 3 bases, leaving 8 bases between them. The germline V gene has CDR1 SGHDT and CDR2 YYEEEE.

V usage is TRBV5-1 and J usage is TRBJ2-3; D not resolved. CDR1 is SGHRS and CDR2 is YFSETQ in the germline V gene. This CDR3 spans 15 amino acids. V was trimmed by 0 bases and J by 3 bases, leaving 11 bases between them. The CDR3 is CASSLAGDDTDTQYF. The CDR3 DNA is TGCGCCAGCAGCTTGGCCGGAGACGATACAGATACGCAGTATTTT.

The chain employs TRBV7-9 and TRBJ2-7; D may match TRBD1 or TRBD2 (5 bases each). The V end was cut by 4 bases, the J end by 1 base, with 8 bases between. CDR3 length: 13 amino acids. Germline CDR1 reads SEHNR; CDR2 reads FQNEAQ (reference sequence). The CDR3 DNA sequence: TGTGCCAGCAGCTCGGGGCCGTCCTACGAGCAGTACTTC. As protein: CASSSGPSYEQYF.

This clone was seen a single time. Other DNA sequences from this sample encode an identical CDR3 as well. The V and J genes are TRBV5-1 and TRBJ1-4, with D maybe TRBD1 (5 bases). This CDR3 contains 15 residues. The V end lost 0 bases, the J end lost 5 bases, and 11 bases lay between the germline ends. CDR1 SGHRS and CDR2 YFSETQ come from the germline V gene. CDR3 coding DNA: TGCGCCAGCAGCTTGGCGCCAGGGTTGAATGAAAAACTGTTTTTT. As protein: CASSLAPGLNEKLFF.

The chain joins TRBV5-1 to TRBJ2-2; 7 bases align to TRBD1. This CDR3 has 15 amino acids. Germline V gene lookup returns CDR1 SGHRS and CDR2 YFSETQ. V gave up 4 bases and J gave up 5 bases; unmatched junction bases: 8. The CDR3 region is CASSPLGGGTGELFF. CDR3 nucleotide sequence: TGCGCCAGCAGCCCCCTAGGGGGCGGAACCGGGGAGCTGTTTTTT.

The rearrangement links TRBV7-9 to TRBJ2-7, with TRBD1 matching 7 bases. The CDR3 sequence is 18 residues long. Germline assignment: CDR1 SEHNR and CDR2 FQNEAQ (reference sequence). Trimming removed 4 bases from V and 1 base from J; junction bases left unmatched: 16. The CDR3 is CASSSEPTGTDLSYEQYF. CDR3 DNA: TGTGCCAGCAGCTCCGAACCAACCGGGACAGACCTGTCCTACGAGCAGTACTTC.

The chain carries TRBV27 and TRBJ1-1, with D maybe TRBD1 (5 bases). Germline CDR1 and CDR2: MNHEY and SMNVEV (reference sequence). The CDR3 is 14 residues long. V dropped 3 bases and J dropped 1 base, with 9 bases sitting between them. CDR3 sequence (DNA): TGTGCCAGCAGTTTCCGCGACAGGAACACTGAAGCTTTCTTT. It is translated as CASSFRDRNTEAFF.

The chain combines TRBV7-2 with TRBJ2-1; D is uncertain. V was trimmed by 1 base and J by 2 bases, leaving 12 bases between them. CDR1 and CDR2 from the germline V gene are SGHTA and FQGNSA. This CDR3 contains 16 residues. The CDR3 protein is CASSLEVTWTYNEQFF. The CDR3 region has the DNA TGTGCCAGCAGCTTAGAGGTTACTTGGACCTACAATGAGCAGTTCTTC.

V is TRBV5-1 and J is TRBJ2-2, with 9 bases that match TRBD2. V shed 7 bases and J 5 bases; nucleotides not matched to a gene: 6. Germline CDR1 reads SGHRS; CDR2 reads YFSETQ. The CDR3 covers 14 residues. CDR3: CASCGLAGTGELFF. The CDR3 DNA reads as TGCGCCAGCTGCGGTCTAGCGGGGACCGGGGAGCTGTTTTTT.

The CDR3 is CASSLRTGGAEGYTF. The CDR3 DNA reads as TGCGCCAGCAGCTTGAGAACAGGGGGCGCGGAGGGCTACACCTTC. This chain links TRBV5-1 with TRBJ1-2; TRBD1 agrees at 9 bases. Per the germline V gene, CDR1 is SGHRS and CDR2 is YFSETQ. V dropped 1 base and J dropped 8; count of bases not matched to a gene: 9. The CDR3 has 15 amino acids. Filled out from reference TRBV5-1 and TRBJ1-2, the complete variable domain reads KAGVTQTPRYLIKTRGQQVTLSCSPISGHRSVSWYQQTPGQGLQFLFEYFSETQRNKGNFPGRFSGRQFSNSRSEMNVSTLELGDSALYLCASSLRTGGAEGYTFGSGTRLTVV.